Shown below are 10 T cell receptor beta chains from a single sample sequenced in a study of regulatory dendritic cells for organ transplantation. Sorted subsets were CFSE-labeled and cultured approximately 5 days with allogeneic dendritic cells. Here immunoSEQ multiplex PCR was the method, and the copy in TCRdb shows in-frame clones only, minus some. The data contain 15,000 to 20,000 clones, less than 80% of them seen just once; the ten biggest clones take up roughly 3%. Their recognized antigens are unknown. Sequencing used memory CD4+ T cells from blood cultured with regulatory dendritic cells. Described subset: CD45RO+ memory T cells. These receptors originate from a human donor in good health.

This clone was observed a single time. The J gene is TRBJ2-7, the V gene TRBV6-6; D tentatively reads TRBD1 or TRBD2 (5 bases each). Deletions cut 11 bases from V and 6 bases from J, with 20 bases between. The length of the CDR3 is 13 residues. Germline-derived CDR1 and CDR2 are MNHNY and SVGAGI (reference sequence). The CDR3 reads CAASRDLLFEQYF. The CDR3 DNA reads as TGTGCCGCTTCCCGGGACCTCCTGTTCGAGCAGTACTTC.

On this clone itself: Distinct nucleotide sequences in the sample also encode this CDR3. The gene calls are TRBV11-2 and TRBJ2-3; no clear D gene. This CDR3 has 12 residues. Trimming took off 5 bases at V and 2 bases at J, with 5 bases between the two ends. Germline loops: CDR1 SGHAT, CDR2 FQNNGV. The CDR3 bases are TGTGCCAGCAGCCTAATCACAGATACGCAGTATTTT. This gives the protein CASSLITDTQYF. The complete variable domain, with remaining parts taken from reference TRBV11-2 and TRBJ2-3, reads EAGVAQSPRYKIIEKRQSVAFWCNPISGHATLYWYQQILGQGPKLLIQFQNNGVVDDSQLPKDRFSAERLKGVDSTLKIQPAKLEDSAVYLCASSLITDTQYFGPGTRLTVL.

This clone was counted a few times. J is TRBJ1-6 and V is TRBV5-4, with 7 bases identical to TRBD1. The V and J ends lost 2 bases and 7 bases, in that order; junction bases with no gene match: 3. Germline lookup yields CDR1 SGHNT and CDR2 YYREEE (reference sequence). This CDR3 has 14 amino acids. The CDR3 bases are TGTGCCAGCAGCTTTAGGGACAGAAATTCACCCCTCCACTTT. Translated, it gives CASSFRDRNSPLHF.

This CDR3 is CAWGRVGQPQHF. CDR3 coding DNA: TGTGCCTGGGGGAGGGTTGGACAGCCCCAGCATTTT. The chain combines TRBV30 with TRBJ1-5, with D hard to call. V was shortened by 5 bases and J by 7 bases, with 12 bases between the two germline ends. The germline V gene encodes CDR1 GTSNPN and CDR2 SVGIG (reference sequence). The CDR3 runs to 12 residues.

The rearrangement joins TRBV7-6 to TRBJ2-5, with D uncertain. Trimming took off 5 bases at V and 1 base at J, with 5 bases between the two ends. Germline values: CDR1 SGHVS, CDR2 FNYEAQ. This CDR3 has 12 amino acids. Here the CDR3 DNA reads TGTGCCAGCAGCCGCGCCCAAGAGACCCAGTACTTC. Translating it yields CASSRAQETQYF.

The genes are TRBV27 and TRBJ2-1, with 12 bases identical to TRBD2. V shed 3 bases, J shed 0 bases, and the junction held 9 bases outside the gene matches. The CDR3 has 19 residues. The V gene's germline CDR1 is MNHEY and CDR2 SMNVEV (reference sequence). The CDR3 is CASSLFGLAGLSSYNEQFF. CDR3 sequence (DNA): TGTGCCAGCAGTTTGTTCGGACTAGCGGGGCTGAGCTCCTACAATGAGCAGTTCTTC.

This chain links TRBV7-2 with TRBJ2-4; D not resolved. Per the germline V gene, CDR1 is SGHTA and CDR2 is FQGNSA. V lost 4 bases to trimming and J lost 0 bases, with 19 bases between them. The CDR3 length is 18 residues. CDR3 sequence reads: CASSSYGVQALAKNIQYF. In DNA form, the CDR3 reads TGTGCCAGCAGCTCCTATGGCGTCCAAGCCCTAGCCAAAAACATTCAGTACTTC.

The chain is built from TRBV5-6 and TRBJ1-4; no definite D call. Per the germline V gene, CDR1 is SGHDT and CDR2 is YYEEEE. The CDR3 has 12 residues. V dropped 0 bases and J dropped 8 bases, with 5 bases sitting between them. CDR3 sequence reads: CASSLDREKLFF. In DNA, the CDR3 is TGTGCCAGCAGCTTGGACCGCGAAAAACTGTTTTTT.

This clone came up once. The chain couples TRBV6-5 to TRBJ1-1; 7 bases are a match to TRBD1. Per the germline V gene, CDR1 is MNHEY and CDR2 is SVGAGI. The ends lost 6 bases at V and 1 base at J; junction bases unmatched: 8. CDR3 size: 15 residues. The CDR3 reads CASSKSRQGNTEAFF. The CDR3 coding sequence is TGTGCCAGCAGCAAATCCAGACAGGGGAACACTGAAGCTTTCTTT.

This chain joins TRBV27 and TRBJ1-5; D is possibly TRBD1 (5 bases). CDR3 length equals 14 residues. Germline values: CDR1 MNHEY, CDR2 SMNVEV (reference sequence). The V and J ends lost 8 bases and 3 bases respectively, with 14 bases between them. The CDR3 loop is CASSWGGPNQPQHF. CDR3 bases: TGTGCCAGCTCGTGGGGGGGACCCAATCAGCCCCAGCATTTT.